Reported below is one TCR beta chain. Healthy people donating bone marrow made up the donors. The primer mix had 60 Vbeta and 13 Jbeta primers. Clones were read by immunoSEQ multiplex PCR, and TCRdb kept only the in-frame ones, dropping some. The sample lists under 200,000 clones; around four fifths were seen once. The source of the sample is a study of cytomegalovirus exposure and HLA in healthy donors. Germline values: CDR1 SGHNT, CDR2 YYREEE (reference sequence). The CDR3 extends over 17 amino acids. Losses at the gene ends were 4 bases for V and 3 bases for J; bases not matched to a gene: 12. This sequence joins TRBV5-4 and TRBJ2-7; TRBD2 agrees at 11 bases. The source is a man in his thirties or forties in good health and CMV-seronegative. Input material: PBMCs. CDR3 sequence reads: CASSTAPSSGGYYEQYF. The CDR3 DNA reads as TGTGCCAGCAGCACGGCCCCTTCTAGCGGGGGGTACTACGAGCAGTACTTC.